One sample yielded the 12 T cell receptor beta chains listed below, sequenced in a study of regulatory T cells in long-lasting Graves disease. Described time point: persistent/refractory GD, antithyroid drugs over 5 years with positive TRAb. After RNA was extracted from PBMCs, the TCR library was made from it. Construction of the TCR beta libraries employed iRepertoire HTBI primers in conjunction with Arm-PCR of CDR3 regions. A single record per CDR3 protein comes from TCRdb applying MiXCR to the multiplex PCR reads. The table lists about 290,000 distinct CDR3 sequences, 20% to 25% of them singletons. Sequencing was performed on peripheral blood mononuclear cells (PBMCs), taken when the disease was refractory, from a patient treated with antithyroid drugs. The receptors shown here come from a female donor with Graves disease.

This clonotype has only a few counts. CDR3 coding DNA: TGTGCCAGCAGCCAGTACGGGGGCCTTTACGAGCAGTACTTC. Protein sequence: CASSQYGGLYEQYF. The chain combines TRBV2 with TRBJ2-7, with D possibly being TRBD1 or TRBD2 (6 bases each). The CDR3 is 14 residues long. Trimming shortened V by 6 bases and J by 4 bases, and 16 bases separated the two germline ends. CDR1 and CDR2 (germline): SNHLY, FYNNEI. The variable domain in full, with the rest retrieved from reference TRBV2 and TRBJ2-7, is EPEVTQTPSHQVTQMGQEVILRCVPISNHLYFYWYRQILGQKVEFLVSFYNNEISEKSEIFDDQFSVERPDGSNFTLKIRSTKLEDSAMYFCASSQYGGLYEQYFGPGTRLTVT.

At least ten counts were recorded for this clonotype. The gene calls are TRBV7-3 and TRBJ1-1, with 8 positions matching TRBD1. Germline lookup yields CDR1 SGHTA and CDR2 FQGTGA. The CDR3 loop spans 15 amino acids. The J segment lost 2 bases and the V segment lost 5 bases, leaving 7 bases of the junction unmatched. CDR3 loop: CASSTGQGPNTEAFF. CDR3 sequence (DNA): TGTGCCAGCAGCACCGGACAGGGACCTAACACTGAAGCTTTCTTT.

There are many counts of this clonotype. As DNA, the CDR3 is TGTGCCAGCAGTTTATCAGGGGGCGTTAATTCACCCCTCCACTTT. Translating gives CASSLSGGVNSPLHF. This chain joins TRBV12-3 or TRBV12-4 and TRBJ1-6; 8 bases agree with TRBD1. J gave up 6 bases and V 2 bases, and 3 bases lay outside the gene matches. This CDR3 region has 15 residues.

This clonotype was found a few times. The chain has TRBV5-1 and TRBJ1-1; D unclear. The germline CDR1 and CDR2 sequences are SGHRS and YFSETQ. The CDR3 has 14 residues. Deletions cut 0 bases from V and 6 bases from J, with 12 bases between. Here the CDR3 DNA reads TGCGCCAGCAGCTTGGCCGAGGAGGCCGCTGAAGCTTTCTTT. As protein: CASSLAEEAAEAFF.

A few counts support this clonotype. J is TRBJ2-7 and V is TRBV7-2; D could derive from TRBD1 or TRBD2 (5 bases each). Per germline, CDR1 SGHTA and CDR2 FQGNSA. The V end was cut by 5 bases, the J end by 7 bases, with 24 bases between. The CDR3 consists of 16 residues. CDR3 residues: CASSPHAGHERSEQYF. The CDR3 region has the DNA TGTGCCAGCAGCCCCCACGCCGGACACGAGCGGTCGGAGCAGTACTTC.

The chain carries TRBV2 and TRBJ1-6; possible D gene TRBD1, 5 bases. V shed 4 bases and J shed 2 bases, with 12 bases lying between them. The germline gives CDR1 SNHLY, CDR2 FYNNEI. The CDR3 has 16 amino acids. For the CDR3, the DNA is TGTGCCAGCAGTGTGGGAGGGGTGACCTATAATTCACCCCTCCACTTT. It translates to CASSVGGVTYNSPLHF.

This clonotype showed up just a few times. This chain links TRBV2 with TRBJ2-3, with D unresolved. CDR1 is SNHLY, CDR2 FYNNEI, per germline. The CDR3 loop spans 15 amino acids. The V end was cut by 2 bases, the J end by 2 bases, with 11 bases between. In DNA, the CDR3 is TGTGCCAGCAGTGAATCCCCTACCTACACAGATACGCAGTATTTT. Translation: CASSESPTYTDTQYF.

This clonotype has at least ten counts. The genes are TRBV6-1 and TRBJ2-7, with TRBD1 identical over 7 bases. CDR3 length: 15 amino acids. Germline values: CDR1 MNHNS, CDR2 SASEGT. V lost 1 base and J lost 2; bases outside the gene matches: 5. The CDR3 DNA reads TGTGCCAGCAGTGAAGGACAGGGATTGACCTACGAGCAGTACTTC. Amino acids: CASSEGQGLTYEQYF.

This clonotype has just a few counts. The rearrangement links TRBV7-2 to TRBJ1-4, with 10 bases identical to TRBD1. The CDR3 spans 15 residues. Germline CDR1 is SGHTA and CDR2 is FQGNSA. J gave up 8 bases and V 5 bases, and 8 bases lay outside the gene matches. CDR3 protein: CASSKPGTGEEKLFF. The CDR3 nucleotides read TGTGCCAGCAGCAAACCCGGGACAGGGGAGGAAAAACTGTTTTTT.

This clonotype was counted only a few times. J is TRBJ2-7 and V is TRBV5-1; 10 bases match TRBD2. J was trimmed by 0 bases and V by 2 bases; bases with no gene match: 2. CDR1 is SGHRS and CDR2 is YFSETQ in the germline V gene. This CDR3 region has 15 residues. CDR3 residues: CASSFGTSDSYEQYF. The CDR3 DNA follows: TGCGCCAGCAGCTTTGGGACTAGCGACTCCTACGAGCAGTACTTC.

This clonotype was picked up one time. The CDR3 loop reads CATSLRANTEAFF. The CDR3 DNA follows: TGTGCCACCTCCTTGAGGGCGAACACTGAAGCTTTCTTT. This chain joins TRBV15 and TRBJ1-1; D not resolved. The length of the CDR3 is 13 residues. CDR1 LNHNV and CDR2 YYDKDF come from the germline V gene (reference sequence). Trimming removed 8 bases at V and 1 base at J, with 11 bases between.

This clonotype has a count of ten or more. This chain joins TRBV28 and TRBJ2-7; D unresolved. Germline assignment: CDR1 MDHEN and CDR2 SYDVKM. The CDR3 has 15 residues. The V end lost 6 bases, the J end lost 4 bases, and 19 bases lay between the germline ends. CDR3 protein: CASSPSGQAVYEQYF. CDR3 DNA sequence: TGTGCCAGCAGCCCCTCCGGCCAGGCCGTTTACGAGCAGTACTTC.